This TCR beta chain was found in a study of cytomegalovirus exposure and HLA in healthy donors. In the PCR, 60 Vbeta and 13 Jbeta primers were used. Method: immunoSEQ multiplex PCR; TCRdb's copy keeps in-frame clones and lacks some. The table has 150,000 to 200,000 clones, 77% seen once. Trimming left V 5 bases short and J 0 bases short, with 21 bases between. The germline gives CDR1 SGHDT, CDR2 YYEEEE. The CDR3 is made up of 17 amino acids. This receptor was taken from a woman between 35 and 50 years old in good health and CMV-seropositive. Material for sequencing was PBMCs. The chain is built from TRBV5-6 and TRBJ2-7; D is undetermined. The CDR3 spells CASRMPPPWRSSYEQYF. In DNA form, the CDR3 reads TGTGCCAGCAGGATGCCCCCCCCTTGGCGGAGCTCCTACGAGCAGTACTTC.